This TCR beta chain was recovered during a study of blood T cells in healthy people across ages. Notes on the study in general: Unsorted PBMCs blocked a conclusive comparison of naive and antigen-experienced cells.

This CDR3 is 17 amino acids long. The germline V gene has CDR1 SGHTA and CDR2 FQGNSA. Losses at the gene ends were 1 base for V and 0 bases for J; bases not matched to a gene: 5. Together with a sample-barcoded 5' primer, a J-beta primer mix was included in a second PCR lasting about 7 to 11 cycles. TCRdb used MiXCR to reprocess the 5' RACE reads, holding one entry per CDR3 protein. The sample carries about a million distinct CDR3 sequences, 51% recorded once. Concerning this clonotype itself: What it binds is not known.

The TCR comes from a woman aged 60-75 years in good health. The sequenced sample was blood. The chain carries TRBV7-2 and TRBJ2-7, with 11 bases lining up with TRBD2. CDR3 nucleotide sequence: TGTGCCAGCAGCTTAGGGACTAGCGGGCCGCTCTCCTACGAGCAGTACTTC. Amino acid sequence: CASSLGTSGPLSYEQYF.